The 8 T cell receptor beta chains below come from one sample, sequenced in a study of response to subunit inactivated influenza vaccine. TCRdb fed the RT-PCR reads into MiXCR, producing one record per CDR3 protein. This sample has roughly 650,000 distinct CDR3 sequences, with about a sixth found just once. The sequences come from PBMCs from blood, collected about 11 days after vaccination. These receptors all come from a man in his forties or fifties who received an inactivated influenza vaccine.

This clonotype turned up a few times. The gene calls are TRBV7-2 and TRBJ2-1; 12 bases are shared with TRBD1. There are 16 residues in the CDR3. The V segment lost 5 bases and the J segment 7 bases; nucleotides outside the gene matches: 9. Germline CDR1 and CDR2: SGHTA and FQGNSA. The CDR3 region has the DNA TGTGCCAGCAGCCTAACCGGGACAGGGGGCATGAATGAGCAGTTCTTC. It encodes CASSLTGTGGMNEQFF.

The chain combines TRBV20-1 with TRBJ2-7; D is perhaps TRBD1 (6 bases). Trimming cost V 3 bases and J 6 bases, with 12 bases left between them. The CDR3 sequence is 12 residues long. Germline lookup yields CDR1 DFQATT and CDR2 SNEGSKA (reference sequence). CDR3 DNA sequence: TGCAGTGCTAGTAGCGTACAGGGCGAGCAGTACTTC. This translates into CSASSVQGEQYF.

This clonotype was counted between two and nine times. The chain links TRBV20-1 to TRBJ2-7; 11 bases are shared with TRBD2. Per the germline V gene, CDR1 is DFQATT and CDR2 is SNEGSKA (reference sequence). V was pared by 2 bases and J by 3 bases, with 3 bases of the junction left unmatched. This CDR3 region has 14 residues. The CDR3 nucleotides are TGCAGTGCTAGATCCGGACTAGCGGGCTACGAGCAGTACTTC. Residues: CSARSGLAGYEQYF.

The chain couples TRBV11-2 to TRBJ2-7, with D possibly being TRBD1 (5 bases). Deletions cut 0 bases from V and 2 bases from J, with 11 bases between. Per germline, CDR1 SGHAT and CDR2 FQNNGV. CDR3 length: 15 residues. This CDR3 is CASSLEPGQAYEQYF. The CDR3 DNA is TGTGCCAGCAGCTTAGAGCCAGGGCAAGCCTACGAGCAGTACTTC.

There are many counts of this clonotype. The chain joins TRBV4-1 to TRBJ2-7; tentatively, D is TRBD1 or TRBD2 (5 bases each). In germline, CDR1 is MGHRA, CDR2 YSYEKL. This CDR3 has 13 amino acids. With 1 base removed from V and 4 bases from J, the gap between germline ends came to 8 bases. The CDR3, as DNA: TGCGCCAGCAGCCAAGGGGACGAGTACGAGCAGTACTTC. It yields the protein CASSQGDEYEQYF.

The chain uses TRBV20-1 and TRBJ2-1, with a tentative D call TRBD1 (5 bases). The CDR3 is 11 amino acids. The germline V and J ends were trimmed by 5 bases and 7 bases, with 9 bases remaining between them. Germline V gene data show CDR1 as DFQATT and CDR2 as SNEGSKA (reference sequence). The CDR3 DNA reads TGCAGTGCTGACAAGGGGAATGAGCAGTTCTTC. Translated: CSADKGNEQFF.

On this clonotype: With a much larger clone just one base away, this may be a read error. This sequence joins TRBV18 and TRBJ2-7; D is ambiguous. The CDR3 runs to 12 residues. The V end lost 3 bases, the J end lost 5 bases, and 8 bases lay between the germline ends. Germline V CDR1 and CDR2: KGHSH, LQKENI. This CDR3 reads CASSPKRNEQYF. The CDR3 DNA reads TGTGCCAGCTCACCGAAAAGGAACGAGCAGTACTTC.

The V gene is TRBV4-1, the J gene TRBJ2-3; D might be TRBD1 or TRBD2, each matching 5 bases. V lost 1 base, J lost 1 base, and 12 bases lay in between. Germline loops: CDR1 MGHRA, CDR2 YSYEKL. The CDR3 runs to 16 residues. The CDR3 DNA reads TGCGCCAGCAGCCAAGCCGAGGGGTGGGGCACAGATACGCAGTATTTT. It is translated as CASSQAEGWGTDTQYF.